This TCR beta chain was sequenced for a study of regulatory T cells in long-lasting Graves disease. HTBI primers from iRepertoire and Arm-PCR of CDR3 regions yielded the TCR beta libraries. TCRdb fed the multiplex PCR reads into MiXCR, producing one record per CDR3 protein. The repertoire holds approximately 470,000 distinct CDR3 sequences, with less than 25% as singletons. Sample time point: persistent/refractory GD, antithyroid drugs over 5 years with positive TRAb. The TCR library used RNA extracted from PBMCs. V was cut by 7 bases and J by 2 bases, with 6 bases left in between. The length of the CDR3 is 13 residues. CDR1 and CDR2 from the germline V gene are MNHNS and SASEGT. General study results and limits: Persistent patients shared 2,700 or so public clonotypes among themselves. Newly diagnosed patients shared fewer, at around 970.

This clonotype has just a few counts. Its specificity is not known. This TCR derives from a female donor with Graves disease. Sequences were derived from peripheral blood mononuclear cells (PBMCs), sampled when the disease was refractory, from a patient treated with antithyroid drugs. The chain uses TRBV6-1 and TRBJ2-6, with D tentatively TRBD1 (5 bases). The CDR3 loop reads CASTRAGANVLTF. CDR3 DNA sequence: TGTGCCAGCACCAGGGCTGGGGCCAACGTCCTGACTTTC.